This T cell receptor (beta chain) emerged from a study of cytomegalovirus exposure and HLA in healthy donors. Study-level findings and limits: HLA alleles were associated with fewer than 20,000 TCR beta sequences in a later analysis at 0.05 false discovery rate. Many donors carried some public TCRs, although rarity characterized most TCR sequences. The study listed roughly 160 cytomegalovirus-associated TCR beta chains.

A remark on this clone: Its antigen is unknown.

The PCR contained 60 Vbeta and 13 Jbeta primers. The repertoire was sequenced with immunoSEQ multiplex PCR; TCRdb's copy has only in-frame clones and lacks some. Of some 160,000 clones in the sample, 85% were seen once. Germline CDR1 is SGHNT and CDR2 is YYREEE (reference sequence). The CDR3 runs to 16 residues. V lost 2 bases, J lost 12 bases, and 13 bases stayed unmatched. Source material: PBMCs. The receptor was derived from a man between 25 and 39 years old in good health and CMV-seropositive. The rearrangement joins TRBV5-4 to TRBJ2-1; TRBD2 agrees at 11 bases. CDR3 loop: CASSFDGGLAGLGQFF. The CDR3 DNA sequence: TGTGCCAGCAGCTTCGACGGAGGACTAGCGGGCCTGGGGCAGTTCTTC.